These 18 T cell receptor beta chains were all obtained from the same sample, sequenced in a study of shared clonotypes between healthy human individuals. Profiling relied on immunoSEQ multiplex PCR, and the TCRdb table lists in-frame clones only, not all of them. The sample lists roughly 2 million clones, approximately 95% occurring once. The sample was naive CD4+ T cells sorted from blood. Subset here: CD45RA+ positively selected. The receptors come from a man younger than 35 in good health.

This rearrangement joins TRBV5-1 to TRBJ1-6; no definite D call. CDR1 is SGHRS and CDR2 is YFSETQ in the germline V gene. Trimming shortened V by 0 bases and J by 5 bases, and 3 bases separated the two germline ends. This CDR3 region has 13 residues. In DNA, the CDR3 is TGCGCCAGCAGCTTGGATGATAATTCACCCCTCCACTTT. Protein product: CASSLDDNSPLHF.

The rearrangement links TRBV4-1 to TRBJ2-5, with D uncertain. With 5 bases removed from V and 2 bases from J, the gap between germline ends came to 12 bases. This CDR3 comprises 14 residues. Germline loops: CDR1 MGHRA, CDR2 YSYEKL. The CDR3 DNA reads as TGCGCCAGCAGCATTGGGCTAATACAAGAGACCCAGTACTTC. This encodes CASSIGLIQETQYF.

In regard to this clone: This same CDR3 is encoded by further DNA sequences in the sample. The J gene is TRBJ2-5, the V gene TRBV29-1, with D perhaps TRBD2 (7 bases). CDR3 length: 12 amino acids. V was clipped by 6 bases and J by 4 bases, with 12 bases between them. The germline V gene has CDR1 SQVTM and CDR2 ANQGSEA. CDR3 sequence reads: CSVERGAETQYF. DNA for the CDR3: TGCAGCGTCGAACGGGGGGCAGAGACCCAGTACTTC.

The chain has TRBV6-5 and TRBJ1-6, with D perhaps matching TRBD1 (6 bases). V was shortened by 6 bases and J by 7 bases, with 13 bases between the two germline ends. Germline assignment: CDR1 MNHEY and CDR2 SVGAGI. CDR3 size: 14 residues. This chain's CDR3 is CASRTRGANSPLHF. The CDR3, as DNA: TGTGCCAGCAGGACAAGGGGGGCCAATTCACCCCTCCACTTT.

This clone was counted once. The chain joins TRBV30 to TRBJ1-1; D is uncertain. Deletions cut 8 bases from V and 4 bases from J, with 11 bases between. CDR1 is GTSNPN, CDR2 SVGIG, per germline (reference sequence). The CDR3 runs 11 residues. CDR3 coding DNA: TGTGCCGCGGGTTGGGGCACTGAAGCTTTCTTT. Translating gives CAAGWGTEAFF.

The J gene is TRBJ2-3, the V gene TRBV30, with D maybe TRBD2 (6 bases). From germline, CDR1 is GTSNPN and CDR2 SVGIG (reference sequence). This CDR3 has 14 residues. The V and J ends lost 1 base and 2 bases respectively, with 10 bases between them. The CDR3: CAWSGLGSTDTQYF. In DNA, the CDR3 is TGTGCCTGGAGTGGACTAGGGTCCACAGATACGCAGTATTTT.

The gene calls are TRBV30 and TRBJ2-1; D possibly corresponds to TRBD2 (6 bases). The CDR3 is 15 residues long. In germline, CDR1 is GTSNPN, CDR2 SVGIG (reference sequence). The V end was cut by 0 bases, the J end by 3 bases, with 12 bases between. CDR3 residues: CAWSVRRRGYNEQFF. The CDR3 DNA sequence: TGTGCCTGGAGTGTAAGGCGGCGGGGCTACAATGAGCAGTTCTTC.

This clone was found a few times. The chain recombines TRBV6-6 with TRBJ1-5; 10 bases line up with TRBD1. Germline V gene data show CDR1 as MNHNY and CDR2 as SVGAGI (reference sequence). This CDR3 has 13 amino acids. The V segment lost 4 bases and the J segment 10 bases; nucleotides outside the gene matches: 4. The chain's CDR3 is CASSSDRGLPQHF. CDR3 nucleotides: TGTGCCAGCAGTTCTGACAGGGGGCTTCCCCAGCATTTT.

The gene calls are TRBV28 and TRBJ2-7; TRBD2 matches at 12 bases. Germline trimming cut 6 bases from V and 6 bases from J; bases unmatched to any gene: 9. This CDR3 is built from 15 residues. Germline CDR1 MDHEN, CDR2 SYDVKM. The CDR3 DNA follows: TGTGCCAGCAGCCCCCGAGGACTAGCGGGGCGCGAGCAGTACTTC. Translation: CASSPRGLAGREQYF. The whole variable domain, filled in from reference TRBV28 and TRBJ2-7, reads DVKVTQSSRYLVKRTGEKVFLECVQDMDHENMFWYRQDPGLGLRLIYFSYDVKMKEKGDIPEGYSVSREKKERFSLILESASTNQTSMYLCASSPRGLAGREQYFGPGTRLTVT.

Turning to this clone: The same CDR3 arises from other DNA sequences in this sample as well. The chain couples TRBV5-1 to TRBJ2-2; 9 bases fit TRBD1. The CDR3 is 15 amino acids. Germline CDR1 is SGHRS and CDR2 is YFSETQ. Trimming took 3 bases from V and 5 from J; bases not matched to a gene: 5. In nucleotides, the CDR3 is TGCGCCAGCAGCTCCAGACAGGGGGGAACCGGGGAGCTGTTTTTT. Protein product: CASSSRQGGTGELFF.

The chain is built from TRBV5-4 and TRBJ2-7; 15 nucleotides align to TRBD2. V shed 4 bases and J 4 bases; nucleotides not matched to a gene: 3. CDR3 length: 15 amino acids. Germline CDR1 SGHNT, CDR2 YYREEE (reference sequence). This CDR3 is CASSGGLAGGYEQYF. The CDR3 DNA sequence: TGTGCCAGCAGCGGAGGACTAGCGGGAGGGTACGAGCAGTACTTC.

This clone was counted once. Other DNA variants within this sample encode the same CDR3. CDR3 bases: TGTGCCAGCAGTTACTCCCCGGGGGGAACTGAAGCTTTCTTT. The encoded protein is CASSYSPGGTEAFF. The V and J genes are TRBV6-5 and TRBJ1-1, with a tentative D call TRBD1 (5 bases). The CDR3 is made up of 14 amino acids. Germline CDR1 is MNHEY and CDR2 is SVGAGI. V was cut by 0 bases and J by 5 bases, with 10 bases left in between.

The rearrangement links TRBV6-6 to TRBJ2-5; D may be TRBD1 (6 bases). The CDR3 is made up of 13 amino acids. The germline V gene encodes CDR1 MNHNY and CDR2 SVGAGI (reference sequence). Trimming cost V 8 bases and J 1 base, with 11 bases left between them. This CDR3 is CASHDRFQETQYF. The CDR3 DNA follows: TGTGCCAGCCACGACAGGTTCCAAGAGACCCAGTACTTC.

This chain joins TRBV10-3 and TRBJ1-1; no clear D. Germline CDR1 is ENHRY and CDR2 is SYGVKD. Trimming pared 3 bases from V and 4 bases from J, leaving 6 bases between. This CDR3 region has 12 residues. CDR3 nucleotides: TGTGCCATCAGTGATTGGGGCACTGAAGCTTTCTTT. It codes for CAISDWGTEAFF.

J is TRBJ1-1 and V is TRBV5-1; 7 bases fit TRBD1. Germline CDR1 reads SGHRS; CDR2 reads YFSETQ. V shed 6 bases, J shed 6 bases, and the junction held 11 bases outside the gene matches. This CDR3 has 14 amino acids. Written as DNA, the CDR3 is TGCGCCAGCAATACAGGGGCCGTTTTCGCTGAAGCTTTCTTT. It yields the protein CASNTGAVFAEAFF.

In this sample, this clone turned up a few times. Other DNA sequences of this sample code for an identical CDR3. The chain has TRBV5-1 and TRBJ1-3, with 7 bases matching TRBD1. Germline CDR1 SGHRS, CDR2 YFSETQ. There are 15 residues in the CDR3. V gave up 0 bases and J gave up 0 bases; unmatched junction bases: 0. CDR3 coding DNA: TGCGCCAGCAGCTTGGGGACAGGCTCTGGAAACACCATATATTTT. This codes for CASSLGTGSGNTIYF.

The genes are TRBV5-1 and TRBJ1-2; D not resolved. Deletions cut 0 bases from V and 2 bases from J, with 11 bases between. The CDR3 covers 15 residues. CDR1 is SGHRS and CDR2 is YFSETQ in the germline V gene. CDR3 bases: TGCGCCAGCAGCTTGGAGTCGGGCAGCAACTATGGCTACACCTTC. Encoded protein: CASSLESGSNYGYTF.

In its sample, this clone was seen once. Other DNA sequences of this sample code for an identical CDR3. The chain has TRBV10-3 and TRBJ1-5; possibly TRBD1 for D (5 bases). The V gene lost 0 bases and the J gene lost 3 bases, with 9 bases spanning the gap. The CDR3 runs to 15 residues. The germline V gene has CDR1 ENHRY and CDR2 SYGVKD. The CDR3 DNA reads as TGTGCCATCAGTGAGTCCCAGGGCCCCAATCAGCCCCAGCATTTT. Its translation is CAISESQGPNQPQHF.